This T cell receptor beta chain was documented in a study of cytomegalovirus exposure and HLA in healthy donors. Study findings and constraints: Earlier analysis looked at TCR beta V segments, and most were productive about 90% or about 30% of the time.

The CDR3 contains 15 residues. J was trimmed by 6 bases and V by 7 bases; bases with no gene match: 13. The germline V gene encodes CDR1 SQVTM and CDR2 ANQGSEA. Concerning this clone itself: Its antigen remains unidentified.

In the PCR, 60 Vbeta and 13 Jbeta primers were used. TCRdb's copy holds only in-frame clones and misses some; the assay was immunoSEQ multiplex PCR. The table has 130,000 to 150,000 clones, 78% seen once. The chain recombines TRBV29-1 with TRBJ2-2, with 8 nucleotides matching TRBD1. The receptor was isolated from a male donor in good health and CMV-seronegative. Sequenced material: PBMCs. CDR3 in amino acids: CSAGDQGAIPGELFF. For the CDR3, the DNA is TGCAGCGCAGGGGATCAGGGGGCGATACCCGGGGAGCTGTTTTTT.